This T cell receptor (beta chain) was retrieved from a study of identical twins. Findings of the study overall: Sharing of beta out-of-frame sequences by twins showed a weaker excess.

This clonotype was recorded a few times. Its matching antigen is unknown. Template switching added a universal primer binding site, and final cDNA carried unique molecular identifiers. TCRdb called the 5' RACE reads again in MiXCR, with one record for every CDR3 protein. The sample holds 600,000 to 850,000 distinct CDR3 sequences; roughly 20% are singletons and the top ten take under 15%. V trimming: 6 bases; J trimming: 8 bases; junction bases outside the gene matches: 8. This CDR3 has 14 residues. This sample also belongs to another study, concerning T cells expressing NK-cell markers. That paper states: The TCR beta repertoires originated in sorted CD3+CD56+NKG2C+, CD3+CD56+NKG2C- and CD3+CD56-NKG2C+ T cells. The authors sequenced eight donors, of whom seven were HCMV-seropositive and one was seronegative.

The origin of this receptor is a young woman in good health. The V and J genes are TRBV12-3 or TRBV12-4 and TRBJ2-4, with 9 bases fitting TRBD2. The specimen sequenced was PBMCs. The CDR3 DNA reads TGTGCCAGCAGCCAAGGCGGGAGGGCCGACATTCAGTACTTC. Residues: CASSQGGRADIQYF.